These 20 T cell receptor beta chains share one sample of origin, sequenced in a study of cytomegalovirus exposure and HLA in healthy donors. In the PCR, 60 Vbeta and 13 Jbeta primers were used. Only in-frame clones appear in the TCRdb table, and some are missing; sequencing was by immunoSEQ multiplex PCR. This sample's table reports around 190,000 clones. Sequencing was performed on PBMCs. The source is a woman aged 30 to 39 in good health and CMV-seropositive.

The V and J genes are TRBV29-1 and TRBJ1-2; D is perhaps TRBD1 (6 bases). The CDR3 spans 11 residues. Germline lookup yields CDR1 SQVTM and CDR2 ANQGSEA. V lost 1 base to trimming and J lost 6 bases, with 6 bases between them. This CDR3 reads CSVEGTDGYTF. The CDR3 DNA reads as TGCAGCGTTGAAGGGACAGATGGCTACACCTTC. The full variable domain, its missing parts supplied by reference TRBV29-1 and TRBJ1-2, is SAVISQKPSRDICQRGTSLTIQCQVDSQVTMMFWYRQQPGQSLTLIATANQGSEATYESGFVIDKFPISRPNLTFSTLTVSNMSPEDSSIYLCSVEGTDGYTFGSGTRLTVV.

The V and J genes are TRBV19 and TRBJ1-5; tentative D call: TRBD1 (5 bases). Trimming shortened V by 2 bases and J by 7 bases, and 9 bases separated the two germline ends. CDR1 and CDR2 (germline): LNHDA, SQIVND (reference sequence). The CDR3 spans 13 residues. The CDR3 DNA follows: TGTGCCAGTAGTATAAACAGGTGGCAGCCCCAGCATTTT. This sequence encodes CASSINRWQPQHF.

The rearrangement joins TRBV6-1 to TRBJ1-2; 7 positions match TRBD1. This CDR3 spans 15 amino acids. CDR1 and CDR2 from the germline V gene are MNHNS and SASEGT. V was clipped by 0 bases and J by 6 bases; unmatched bases: 7. In DNA form, the CDR3 reads TGTGCCAGCAGTGAAGCGGGGGGACAGACGAATGGCTACACCTTC. Amino acids: CASSEAGGQTNGYTF.

The chain recombines TRBV27 with TRBJ2-7; tentative D call: TRBD1 (6 bases). Germline CDR1 and CDR2: MNHEY and SMNVEV (reference sequence). The V gene lost 5 bases and the J gene lost 3 bases, with 11 bases spanning the gap. The length of the CDR3 is 13 residues. CDR3 DNA sequence: TGTGCCAGCAGTCCAGGACAGTTCTACGAGCAGTACTTC. It yields the protein CASSPGQFYEQYF.

This chain uses TRBV10-2 with TRBJ1-2; D is possibly TRBD1 (5 bases). V lost 6 bases and J lost 2, with 10 bases in between. Germline lookup yields CDR1 WSHSY and CDR2 SAAADI. The CDR3 loop spans 13 amino acids. In nucleotides, the CDR3 is TGCGCCAGCAGAGAGGACAAAAACTATGGCTACACCTTC. It is translated as CASREDKNYGYTF.

CDR3 nucleotides: TGTGCCAGTAGTCGGACAGGGCTTTACTATGGCTACACCTTC. This encodes CASSRTGLYYGYTF. The chain joins TRBV19 to TRBJ1-2; 8 nucleotides line up with TRBD1. CDR1 LNHDA and CDR2 SQIVND come from the germline V gene (reference sequence). With V trimmed by 5 bases and J by 3 bases, 5 bases remained unmatched. The CDR3 runs to 14 residues. The variable domain in full, with the rest retrieved from reference TRBV19 and TRBJ1-2, is DGGITQSPKYLFRKEGQNVTLSCEQNLNHDAMYWYRQDPGQGLRLIYYSQIVNDFQKGDIAEGYSVSREKKESFPLTVTSAQKNPTAFYLCASSRTGLYYGYTFGSGTRLTVV.

The V call is TRBV28, the J call TRBJ2-7; D uncertain. V was cut by 2 bases and J by 1 base, with 6 bases left in between. Germline CDR1 reads MDHEN; CDR2 reads SYDVKM. This CDR3 is 13 amino acids long. CDR3: CASSLQASYEQYF. The CDR3, as DNA: TGTGCCAGCAGTTTACAGGCTTCCTACGAGCAGTACTTC.

The chain carries TRBV6-6 and TRBJ1-4; D uncertain. CDR1 is MNHNY and CDR2 is SVGAGI in the germline V gene (reference sequence). V was cut by 8 bases and J by 6 bases, with 10 bases left in between. This CDR3 is built from 12 residues. Written as DNA, the CDR3 is TGTGCCAGCGGCCTCCTGGATGAAAAACTGTTTTTT. This translates into CASGLLDEKLFF.

This sequence joins TRBV7-8 and TRBJ1-5; TRBD1 matches at 8 bases. CDR1 and CDR2 (germline): SGHVS, FQNEAQ. Losses at the gene ends were 4 bases for V and 0 bases for J; bases not matched to a gene: 8. The CDR3 has 17 residues. DNA for the CDR3: TGTGCCAGCAGCTCCTTCGACAGGGGTCTTAGCAATCAGCCCCAGCATTTT. This codes for CASSSFDRGLSNQPQHF.

This rearrangement joins TRBV6-1 to TRBJ1-3; D remains ambiguous. Looked up from germline, CDR1 is MNHNS and CDR2 is SASEGT. The CDR3 consists of 16 residues. The ends were cut back, 1 base at V and 0 bases at J, with 10 bases in the middle. The CDR3 reads CASSEGNRYSGNTIYF. CDR3 bases: TGTGCCAGCAGTGAAGGGAACAGATACTCTGGAAACACCATATATTTT.

This chain uses TRBV29-1 with TRBJ2-5, with 11 positions matching TRBD2. Germline trimming cut 3 bases from V and 5 bases from J; bases unmatched to any gene: 8. The germline gives CDR1 SQVTM, CDR2 ANQGSEA. The CDR3 loop spans 15 amino acids. This CDR3 reads CSVDPSGRYGETQYF. CDR3 bases: TGCAGCGTTGACCCTAGCGGGAGGTATGGGGAGACCCAGTACTTC.

The J gene is TRBJ2-7, the V gene TRBV5-1; the match to TRBD1 covers 12 bases. This CDR3 is 14 amino acids long. CDR1 is SGHRS, CDR2 YFSETQ, per germline. The V and J ends lost 3 bases and 5 bases, in that order; junction bases with no gene match: 3. This chain's CDR3 is CASSSGTGGDEQYF. CDR3 coding DNA: TGCGCCAGCAGCTCCGGGACAGGGGGCGACGAGCAGTACTTC.

The V and J genes are TRBV5-1 and TRBJ2-1; the match to TRBD2 covers 8 bases. The V gene's germline CDR1 is SGHRS and CDR2 YFSETQ. V lost 1 base and J lost 3; bases outside the gene matches: 3. This CDR3 has 15 residues. Here the CDR3 DNA reads TGCGCCAGCAGCTTGATAGCGGGAAGCTACAATGAGCAGTTCTTC. This gives the protein CASSLIAGSYNEQFF.

A remark on this clone: The same CDR3 is also encoded by other DNA sequences in this sample. The V gene is TRBV5-1, the J gene TRBJ2-5, with a tentative D call TRBD1 (6 bases). Trimming took 0 bases from V and 2 from J, leaving 8 bases between them. Germline values: CDR1 SGHRS, CDR2 YFSETQ. This CDR3 is 14 amino acids long. This chain's CDR3 is CASSLGRGQETQYF. The DNA for the CDR3 is TGCGCCAGCAGCTTGGGCAGGGGACAAGAGACCCAGTACTTC.

The gene calls are TRBV28 and TRBJ2-4; D might be TRBD1 (6 bases). Germline CDR1 and CDR2: MDHEN and SYDVKM. Trimming took 2 bases from V and 9 from J, leaving 14 bases between them. The CDR3 extends over 14 amino acids. CDR3 loop: CASSLQGIFAIQYF. CDR3 nucleotide sequence: TGTGCCAGCAGTTTACAGGGGATTTTCGCCATTCAGTACTTC.

The CDR3 sequence is CASSQAPGASHEQYF. CDR3 in DNA: TGCGCCAGCAGCCAAGCCCCAGGGGCGAGCCACGAGCAGTACTTC. The chain combines TRBV4-1 with TRBJ2-7; possibly TRBD1 for D (6 bases). Germline V lookup: CDR1 MGHRA, CDR2 YSYEKL. Trimming took 1 base from V and 5 from J, leaving 15 bases between them. This CDR3 contains 15 residues.

V and J are TRBV4-3 and TRBJ2-7, with 11 bases fitting TRBD2. Germline assignment: CDR1 LGHNA and CDR2 YSLEER. The trim removed 4 bases at V and 3 bases at J, leaving 14 bases unmatched. The CDR3 has 18 amino acids. CDR3 in DNA: TGCGCCAGCAGCCGATCCCTCCCCTTAGCGGGAGGGGTCTACGAGCAGTACTTC. Encoded protein: CASSRSLPLAGGVYEQYF.

The chain uses TRBV5-5 and TRBJ2-5; TRBD2 matches 8 bases. Germline assignment: CDR1 SGHKS and CDR2 YYEKEE (reference sequence). CDR3 length: 17 residues. The V gene end was trimmed by 4 bases and the J gene end by 3 bases; junction bases not matched to a gene: 14. The CDR3 sequence: CASSALRGGDLEETQYF. CDR3 DNA: TGTGCCAGCAGCGCCCTCCGGGGGGGGGATTTAGAAGAGACCCAGTACTTC.

This sequence joins TRBV30 and TRBJ2-5; D is unresolved. The J call is uncertain, as TRBJ2-7 better fits the DNA end. The CDR3 totals 12 residues. Per germline, CDR1 GTSNPN and CDR2 SVGIG (reference sequence). For the CDR3, the DNA is TGTGCCTGGAGTGTATTGGGCTACGAGCAGTACTTC. Amino acids: CAWSVLGYEQYF.

The V and J genes are TRBV5-6 and TRBJ1-2; no clear D. Trimming cost V 4 bases and J 7 bases, with 14 bases left between them. This CDR3 is 13 amino acids long. CDR1 SGHDT and CDR2 YYEEEE come from the germline V gene. CDR3 in amino acids: CASSPARGFGYTF. CDR3 nucleotide sequence: TGTGCCAGCAGCCCGGCAAGAGGGTTTGGCTACACCTTC.